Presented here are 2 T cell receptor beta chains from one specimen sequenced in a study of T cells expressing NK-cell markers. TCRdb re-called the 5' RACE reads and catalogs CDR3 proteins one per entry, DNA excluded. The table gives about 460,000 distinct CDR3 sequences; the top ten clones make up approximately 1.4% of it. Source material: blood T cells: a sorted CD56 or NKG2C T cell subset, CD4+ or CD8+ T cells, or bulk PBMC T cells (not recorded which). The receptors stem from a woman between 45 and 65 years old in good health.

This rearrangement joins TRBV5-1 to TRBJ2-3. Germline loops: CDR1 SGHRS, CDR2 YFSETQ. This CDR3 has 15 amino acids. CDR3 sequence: CASSLEIARTDTQYF.

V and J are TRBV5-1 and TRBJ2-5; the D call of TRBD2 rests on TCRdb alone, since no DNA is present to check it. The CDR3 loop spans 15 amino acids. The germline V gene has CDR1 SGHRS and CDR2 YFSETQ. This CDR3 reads CASSPEGLAEETQYF.